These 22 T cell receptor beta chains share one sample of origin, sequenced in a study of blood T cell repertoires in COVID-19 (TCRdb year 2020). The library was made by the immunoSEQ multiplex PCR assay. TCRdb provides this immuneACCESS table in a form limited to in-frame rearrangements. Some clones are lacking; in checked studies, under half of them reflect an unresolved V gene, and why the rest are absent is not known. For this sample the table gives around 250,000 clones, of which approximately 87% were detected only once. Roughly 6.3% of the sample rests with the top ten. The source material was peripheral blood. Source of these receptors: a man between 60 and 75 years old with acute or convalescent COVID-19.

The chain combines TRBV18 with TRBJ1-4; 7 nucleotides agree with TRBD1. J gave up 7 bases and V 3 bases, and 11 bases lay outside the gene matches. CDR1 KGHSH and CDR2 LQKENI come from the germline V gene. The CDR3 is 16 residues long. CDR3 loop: CASSPVMTGRGEKLFF. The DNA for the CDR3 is TGTGCCAGCTCACCGGTTATGACAGGGAGAGGTGAAAAACTGTTTTTT.

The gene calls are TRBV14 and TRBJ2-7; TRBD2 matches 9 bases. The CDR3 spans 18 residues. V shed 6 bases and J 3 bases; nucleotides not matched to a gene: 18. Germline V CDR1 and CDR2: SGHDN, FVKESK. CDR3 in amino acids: CASSPFPRPSGIDYEQYF. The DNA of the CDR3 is TGTGCCAGCAGTCCTTTCCCGCGGCCTAGCGGGATAGACTACGAGCAGTACTTC.

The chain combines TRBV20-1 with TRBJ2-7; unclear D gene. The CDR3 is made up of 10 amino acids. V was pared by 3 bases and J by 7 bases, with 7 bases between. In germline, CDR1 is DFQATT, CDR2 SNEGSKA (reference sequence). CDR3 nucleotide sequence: TGCAGTGCTAGTGGCAGGGAGCAGTACTTC. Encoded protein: CSASGREQYF.

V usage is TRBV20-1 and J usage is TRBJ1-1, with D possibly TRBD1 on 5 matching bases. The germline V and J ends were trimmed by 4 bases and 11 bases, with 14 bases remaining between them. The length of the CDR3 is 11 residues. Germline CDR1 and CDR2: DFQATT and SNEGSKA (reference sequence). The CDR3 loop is CSATNGGPAFF. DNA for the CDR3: TGCAGTGCTACCAACGGGGGTCCGGCTTTCTTT.

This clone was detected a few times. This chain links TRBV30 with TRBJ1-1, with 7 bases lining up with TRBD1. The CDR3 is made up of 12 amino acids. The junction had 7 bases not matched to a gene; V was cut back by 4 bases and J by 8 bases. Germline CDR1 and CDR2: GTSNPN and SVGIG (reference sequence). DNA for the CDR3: TGTGCCTGGACCCCAGTGGGACAGGAAGCTTTCTTT. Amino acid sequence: CAWTPVGQEAFF.

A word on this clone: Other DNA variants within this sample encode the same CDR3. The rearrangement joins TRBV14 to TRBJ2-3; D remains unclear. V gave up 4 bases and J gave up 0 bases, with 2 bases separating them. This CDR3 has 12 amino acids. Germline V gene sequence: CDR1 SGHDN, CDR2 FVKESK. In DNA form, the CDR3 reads TGTGCCAGCAGCCCTAGCACAGATACGCAGTATTTT. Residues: CASSPSTDTQYF.

DNA for the CDR3: TGTGCCAGCAGTTTCCAGGGGTATGAGCAGTTCTTC. It encodes CASSFQGYEQFF. This chain connects TRBV6-5 to TRBJ2-1; possible D gene TRBD1, 6 bases. Germline assignment: CDR1 MNHEY and CDR2 SVGAGI. CDR3 length: 12 residues. Trimming took 4 bases from V and 8 from J, leaving 9 bases between them.

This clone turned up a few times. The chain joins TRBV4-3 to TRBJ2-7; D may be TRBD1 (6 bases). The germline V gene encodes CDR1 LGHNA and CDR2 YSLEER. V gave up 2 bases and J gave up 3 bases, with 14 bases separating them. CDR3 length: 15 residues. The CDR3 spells CASSQLQGKVYEQYF. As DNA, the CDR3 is TGCGCCAGCAGCCAACTACAGGGAAAGGTCTACGAGCAGTACTTC.

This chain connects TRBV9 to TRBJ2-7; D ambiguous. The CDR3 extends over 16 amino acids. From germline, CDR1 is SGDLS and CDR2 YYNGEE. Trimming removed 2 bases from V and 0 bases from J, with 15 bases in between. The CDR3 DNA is TGTGCCAGCAGCGTGAACGGAGATTCGAGCTCCTACGAGCAGTACTTC. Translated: CASSVNGDSSSYEQYF.

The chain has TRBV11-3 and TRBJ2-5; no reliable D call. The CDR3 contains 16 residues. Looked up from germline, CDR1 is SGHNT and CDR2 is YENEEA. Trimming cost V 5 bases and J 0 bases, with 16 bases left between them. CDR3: CASSPTNLLYQETQYF. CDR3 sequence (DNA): TGTGCCAGCAGCCCCACTAATTTGTTGTACCAAGAGACCCAGTACTTC.

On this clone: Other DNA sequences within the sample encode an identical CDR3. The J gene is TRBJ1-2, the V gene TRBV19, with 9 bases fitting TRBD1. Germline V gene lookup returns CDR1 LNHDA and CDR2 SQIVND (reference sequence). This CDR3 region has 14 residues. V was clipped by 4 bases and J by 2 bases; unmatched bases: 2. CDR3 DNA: TGTGCCAGTAGTAGCGGACAGGGGAACTATGGCTACACCTTC. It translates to CASSSGQGNYGYTF.

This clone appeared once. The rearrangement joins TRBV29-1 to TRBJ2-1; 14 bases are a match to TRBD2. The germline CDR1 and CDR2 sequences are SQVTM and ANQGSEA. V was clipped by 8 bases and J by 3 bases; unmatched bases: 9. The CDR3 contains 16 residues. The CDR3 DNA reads TGCAGCCCGAAGGGACTAGCGGGAGCCTACTACAATGAGCAGTTCTTC. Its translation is CSPKGLAGAYYNEQFF.

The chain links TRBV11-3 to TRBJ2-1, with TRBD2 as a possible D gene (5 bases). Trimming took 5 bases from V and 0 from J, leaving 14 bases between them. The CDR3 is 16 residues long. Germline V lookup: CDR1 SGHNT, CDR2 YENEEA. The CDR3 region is CASSPRTQSSYNEQFF. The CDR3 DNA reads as TGTGCCAGCAGCCCCCGGACTCAAAGCTCCTACAATGAGCAGTTCTTC. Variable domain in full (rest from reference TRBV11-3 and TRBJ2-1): EAGVVQSPRYKIIEKKQPVAFWCNPISGHNTLYWYLQNLGQGPELLIRYENEEAVDDSQLPKDRFSAERLKGVDSTLKIQPAELGDSAVYLCASSPRTQSSYNEQFFGPGTRLTVL.

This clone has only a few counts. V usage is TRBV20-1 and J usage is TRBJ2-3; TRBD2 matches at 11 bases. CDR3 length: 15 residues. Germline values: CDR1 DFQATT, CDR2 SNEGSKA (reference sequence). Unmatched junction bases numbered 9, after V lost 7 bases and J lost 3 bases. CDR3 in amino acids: CSVSIAGGRTDTQYF. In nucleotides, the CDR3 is TGCAGTGTTAGTATAGCGGGAGGGCGGACAGATACGCAGTATTTT.

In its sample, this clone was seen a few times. The CDR3 sequence: CAWTLGGAGEAFF. CDR3 DNA sequence: TGTGCCTGGACTTTAGGGGGCGCGGGCGAAGCTTTCTTT. The chain couples TRBV30 to TRBJ1-1; 7 bases are a match to TRBD1. With 4 bases clipped from V and 8 bases from J, the junction kept 10 bases outside the gene matches. The germline gives CDR1 GTSNPN, CDR2 SVGIG (reference sequence). There are 13 residues in the CDR3.

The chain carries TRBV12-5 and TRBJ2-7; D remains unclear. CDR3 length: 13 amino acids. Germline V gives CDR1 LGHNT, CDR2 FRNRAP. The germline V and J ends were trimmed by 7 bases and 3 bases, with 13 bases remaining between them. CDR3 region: CASALGFLYEQYF. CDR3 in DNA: TGTGCTAGTGCCTTGGGCTTTCTCTACGAGCAGTACTTC.

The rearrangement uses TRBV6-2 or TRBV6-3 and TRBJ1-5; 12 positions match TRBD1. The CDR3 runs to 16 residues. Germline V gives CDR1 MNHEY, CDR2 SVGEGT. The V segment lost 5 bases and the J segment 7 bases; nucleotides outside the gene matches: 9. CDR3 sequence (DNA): TGTGCCAGCAGTCCCCCGGGAGGGACAGGGGGCCAGCCCCAGCATTTT. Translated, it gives CASSPPGGTGGQPQHF.

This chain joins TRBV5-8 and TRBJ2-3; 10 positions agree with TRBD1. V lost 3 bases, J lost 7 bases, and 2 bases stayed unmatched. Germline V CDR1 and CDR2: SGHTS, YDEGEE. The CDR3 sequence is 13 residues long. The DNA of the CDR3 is TGTGCCAGCAGCTGGGACAGGGGTAATACGCAGTATTTT. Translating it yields CASSWDRGNTQYF.

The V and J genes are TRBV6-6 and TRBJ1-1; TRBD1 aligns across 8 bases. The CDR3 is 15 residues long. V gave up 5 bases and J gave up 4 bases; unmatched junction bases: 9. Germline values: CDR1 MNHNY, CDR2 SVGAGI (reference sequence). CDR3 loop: CASSREQGGGTEAFF. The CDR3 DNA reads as TGTGCCAGCAGTCGCGAACAGGGGGGGGGCACTGAAGCTTTCTTT.

The CDR3 DNA follows: TGTGCCAGCAGCCTCCGGGACAGGGTTCCTGTCACTGAAGCTTTCTTT. It translates to CASSLRDRVPVTEAFF. The chain recombines TRBV14 with TRBJ1-1; 9 nucleotides match TRBD1. The junction had 10 bases not matched to a gene; V was cut back by 4 bases and J by 4 bases. CDR3 length: 16 residues. Germline assignment: CDR1 SGHDN and CDR2 FVKESK.

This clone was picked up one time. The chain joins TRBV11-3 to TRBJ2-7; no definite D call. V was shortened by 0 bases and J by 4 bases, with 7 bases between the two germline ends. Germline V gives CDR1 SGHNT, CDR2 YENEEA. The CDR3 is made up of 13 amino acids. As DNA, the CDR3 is TGTGCCAGCAGCTTAGAGTTTGAGTACGAGCAGTACTTC. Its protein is CASSLEFEYEQYF.

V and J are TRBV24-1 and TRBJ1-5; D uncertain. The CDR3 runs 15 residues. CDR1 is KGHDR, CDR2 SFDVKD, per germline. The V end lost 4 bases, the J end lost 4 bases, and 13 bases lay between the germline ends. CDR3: CATSESVRPNQPQHF. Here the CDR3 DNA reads TGTGCCACCAGTGAAAGTGTCAGGCCTAATCAGCCCCAGCATTTT.